These 22 T cell receptor beta chains were sequenced from one sample in a study of blood T cell repertoires in COVID-19. Sequenced by immunoSEQ multiplex PCR; TCRdb stores in-frame clones only, minus some. The table records 290,000 or so clones, 90% of them present only once. Sequencing was carried out using PBMCs or T cells enriched from blood (not recorded which). The source of these receptors is a woman between 18 and 30 years old with acute COVID-19.

V is TRBV5-5 and J is TRBJ2-1; D gene ambiguous. Trimming left V 2 bases short and J 6 bases short, with 6 bases between. CDR1 and CDR2 (germline): SGHKS, YYEKEE (reference sequence). The CDR3 length is 12 residues. CDR3 nucleotide sequence: TGTGCCAGCAGCTTCCGGAGCAATGAGCAGTTCTTC. This gives the protein CASSFRSNEQFF.

The rearrangement joins TRBV3-1 (or the pseudogene TRBV3-2) to TRBJ1-1; D may be TRBD1 (5 bases). Germline CDR1 reads LGHDT; CDR2 reads YNNKEL (reference sequence). There are 15 residues in the CDR3. Trimming pared 1 base from V and 1 base from J, leaving 10 bases between. In DNA, the CDR3 is TGTGCCAGCAGCCAAGGTGTGACAGAGAACACTGAAGCTTTCTTT. This codes for CASSQGVTENTEAFF.

V usage is TRBV19 and J usage is TRBJ1-2; 9 bases agree with TRBD1. Germline lookup yields CDR1 LNHDA and CDR2 SQIVND (reference sequence). V gave up 3 bases and J gave up 5 bases; unmatched junction bases: 13. This CDR3 is 17 amino acids long. The CDR3 loop reads CASSIGTGTIPSYGYTF. The DNA of the CDR3 is TGTGCCAGTAGTATCGGGACAGGGACAATCCCATCTTATGGCTACACCTTC. The full variable domain, completed using reference TRBV19 and TRBJ1-2, is DGGITQSPKYLFRKEGQNVTLSCEQNLNHDAMYWYRQDPGQGLRLIYYSQIVNDFQKGDIAEGYSVSREKKESFPLTVTSAQKNPTAFYLCASSIGTGTIPSYGYTFGSGTRLTVV.

This rearrangement joins TRBV11-1 to TRBJ1-2, with a tentative D call TRBD1 (5 bases). CDR1 and CDR2 from the germline V gene are SGHAT and FQDESV (reference sequence). The CDR3 is 13 amino acids. V lost 1 base and J 8 bases, leaving 11 bases between the germline ends. Here the CDR3 reads CASSLGQGYGYTF. The CDR3 nucleotides are TGTGCCAGCAGCTTAGGCCAGGGTTACGGCTACACCTTC.

The gene calls are TRBV14 and TRBJ2-7; 14 bases align to TRBD2. This CDR3 is built from 17 residues. The germline V gene has CDR1 SGHDN and CDR2 FVKESK. Germline trimming cut 6 bases from V and 6 bases from J; bases unmatched to any gene: 13. The CDR3 reads CASSYDVGLAGVSEQYF. The CDR3 coding sequence is TGTGCCAGCAGTTATGACGTGGGACTAGCGGGAGTGTCCGAGCAGTACTTC.

The CDR3 coding sequence is TGTGCCAGCGCCGTGACAGGGTTTAACTATGGCTACACCTTC. Protein product: CASAVTGFNYGYTF. The V gene is TRBV5-6, the J gene TRBJ1-2, with 7 bases aligning to TRBD1. This CDR3 comprises 14 residues. With 7 bases clipped from V and 1 base from J, the junction kept 7 bases outside the gene matches. CDR1 is SGHDT, CDR2 YYEEEE, per germline.

Only one count was recorded for this clone. The chain has TRBV19 and TRBJ1-1, with 8 positions matching TRBD1. The CDR3 is made up of 15 amino acids. V lost 5 bases and J lost 4; bases outside the gene matches: 9. Germline CDR1 reads LNHDA; CDR2 reads SQIVND (reference sequence). CDR3 in amino acids: CASSLTGTGGTEAFF. Here the CDR3 DNA reads TGTGCCAGTAGTTTAACCGGGACAGGTGGCACTGAAGCTTTCTTT.

The chain joins TRBV5-1 to TRBJ2-7, with 7 bases identical to TRBD2. Germline values: CDR1 SGHRS, CDR2 YFSETQ. The length of the CDR3 is 15 residues. V trimming: 0 bases; J trimming: 6 bases; junction bases outside the gene matches: 9. CDR3 bases: TGCGCCAGCAGCTTGGGACTAGCAGGTCTGCGCGAGCAGTACTTC. The encoded protein is CASSLGLAGLREQYF.

This chain connects TRBV2 to TRBJ2-1; D gene uncertain. V was shortened by 4 bases and J by 6 bases, with 16 bases between the two germline ends. Germline-derived CDR1 and CDR2 are SNHLY and FYNNEI. The CDR3 consists of 15 residues. DNA of the CDR3: TGTGCCAGCAGTGCTAGTACCAGTACGATCAATGAGCAGTTCTTC. It yields the protein CASSASTSTINEQFF.

The chain has TRBV28 and TRBJ1-1, with 9 bases lining up with TRBD1. CDR1 is MDHEN and CDR2 is SYDVKM in the germline V gene. The V and J ends lost 6 bases and 4 bases, in that order; junction bases with no gene match: 6. The CDR3 length is 14 residues. The CDR3 nucleotides read TGTGCCAGCAGACAGACAGGGGGTTTCACTGAAGCTTTCTTT. This sequence encodes CASRQTGGFTEAFF.

The V and J genes are TRBV11-2 and TRBJ2-1, with D possibly being TRBD2 (5 bases). The germline gives CDR1 SGHAT, CDR2 FQNNGV. The CDR3 consists of 15 residues. V was shortened by 3 bases and J by 2 bases, with 11 bases between the two germline ends. This CDR3 reads CASSLNSGAYNEQFF. In DNA, the CDR3 is TGTGCCAGCAGCTTGAATTCCGGGGCCTACAATGAGCAGTTCTTC.

The chain is built from TRBV29-1 and TRBJ1-2, with 10 bases that match TRBD1. The germline V gene encodes CDR1 SQVTM and CDR2 ANQGSEA. With 6 bases clipped from V and 4 bases from J, the junction kept 5 bases outside the gene matches. This CDR3 is 13 amino acids long. The CDR3 spells CSVGTGEGYGYTF. CDR3 coding DNA: TGCAGCGTAGGGACAGGGGAGGGCTATGGCTACACCTTC.

CDR3 amino acids: CASSSDRGLGYTF. The CDR3 bases are TGTGCCAGCAGCTCCGACAGGGGGCTTGGCTACACCTTC. The chain recombines TRBV5-6 with TRBJ1-2, with 10 bases aligning to TRBD1. With 3 bases clipped from V and 7 bases from J, the junction kept 3 bases outside the gene matches. The CDR3 runs 13 residues. CDR1 and CDR2 (germline): SGHDT, YYEEEE. Looking up the rest from reference TRBV5-6 and TRBJ1-2 gives the full variable domain: DAGVTQSPTHLIKTRGQQVTLRCSPKSGHDTVSWYQQALGQGPQFIFQYYEEEERQRGNFPDRFSGHQFPNYSSELNVNALLLGDSALYLCASSSDRGLGYTFGSGTRLTVV.

This chain links TRBV28 with TRBJ1-5, with TRBD1 as a possible D gene (5 bases). The CDR3 is 17 residues long. CDR1 and CDR2 from the germline V gene are MDHEN and SYDVKM. Trimming removed 0 bases from V and 5 bases from J, with 17 bases in between. DNA of the CDR3: TGTGCCAGCAGTTTATGGGGGGTGAGGAGGGCGGATCAGCCCCAGCATTTT. Translating it yields CASSLWGVRRADQPQHF.

This sequence joins TRBV7-9 and TRBJ2-3, with TRBD2 matching 13 bases. This CDR3 is 17 amino acids long. Per germline, CDR1 SEHNR and CDR2 FQNEAQ (reference sequence). V gave up 11 bases and J gave up 0 bases; unmatched junction bases: 11. DNA of the CDR3: TGTGCCTGTCCTCCGGGACTAGCGGGGCCTAGCACAGATACGCAGTATTTT. Translated: CACPPGLAGPSTDTQYF.

The chain combines TRBV5-1 with TRBJ1-1; D may be TRBD1 (5 bases). Germline-derived CDR1 and CDR2 are SGHRS and YFSETQ. Trimming left V 0 bases short and J 8 bases short, with 14 bases between. The CDR3 spans 14 residues. The CDR3 nucleotides are TGCGCCAGCAGCTTGGTGCCCGAGGCAGGGGAAGCTTTCTTT. This translates into CASSLVPEAGEAFF.

V and J are TRBV5-5 and TRBJ2-7; D is ambiguous. CDR1 is SGHKS and CDR2 is YYEKEE in the germline V gene (reference sequence). The CDR3 has 15 amino acids. V was cut by 4 bases and J by 0 bases, with 14 bases left in between. CDR3 nucleotides: TGTGCCAGCAGCCTGGAGACGGGTCCCTCCTACGAGCAGTACTTC. Amino acid sequence: CASSLETGPSYEQYF.

This clone has more than one count but fewer than ten. This chain joins TRBV18 and TRBJ2-1; TRBD1 aligns across 12 bases. Germline loops: CDR1 KGHSH, CDR2 LQKENI. With 2 bases clipped from V and 7 bases from J, the junction kept 3 bases outside the gene matches. This CDR3 contains 15 residues. In DNA form, the CDR3 reads TGTGCCAGCTCACCAGGGACAGGGGGCATTAATGAGCAGTTCTTC. It is translated as CASSPGTGGINEQFF.

The chain joins TRBV5-1 to TRBJ2-7, with TRBD2 identical over 7 bases. The ends lost 4 bases at V and 5 bases at J; junction bases unmatched: 21. CDR1 and CDR2 (germline): SGHRS, YFSETQ. This CDR3 is 18 amino acids long. The CDR3 sequence: CASSPRAGELALSHEQYF. The CDR3 coding sequence is TGCGCCAGCAGCCCACGGGCAGGTGAACTAGCGCTGTCCCACGAGCAGTACTTC. Variable domain in full (rest from reference TRBV5-1 and TRBJ2-7): KAGVTQTPRYLIKTRGQQVTLSCSPISGHRSVSWYQQTPGQGLQFLFEYFSETQRNKGNFPGRFSGRQFSNSRSEMNVSTLELGDSALYLCASSPRAGELALSHEQYFGPGTRLTVT.

The chain employs TRBV5-1 and TRBJ2-1, with 11 bases aligning to TRBD2. The CDR3 loop spans 16 amino acids. Per germline, CDR1 SGHRS and CDR2 YFSETQ. V was pared by 4 bases and J by 6 bases, with 9 bases of the junction left unmatched. In DNA form, the CDR3 reads TGCGCCAGCAGCCTGGGTCTAGCGGGAGGCGCCAATGAGCAGTTCTTC. Translation gives CASSLGLAGGANEQFF.

CDR3: CASSRDSYQETQYF. In DNA, the CDR3 is TGTGCCAGCAGTCGGGACAGCTACCAAGAGACCCAGTACTTC. The gene calls are TRBV6-5 and TRBJ2-5; 7 nucleotides agree with TRBD1. The CDR3 contains 14 residues. Germline assignment: CDR1 MNHEY and CDR2 SVGAGI. V lost 5 bases and J lost 0; bases outside the gene matches: 3.

The chain links TRBV19 to TRBJ2-4; 8 positions match TRBD2. There are 16 residues in the CDR3. Germline V lookup: CDR1 LNHDA, CDR2 SQIVND (reference sequence). The junction had 11 bases not matched to a gene; V was cut back by 3 bases and J by 7 bases. The chain's CDR3 is CASSMLAGGLRNIQYF. The CDR3 DNA reads as TGTGCCAGTAGTATGTTGGCGGGAGGTTTGAGGAACATTCAGTACTTC. The full variable domain, in which reference TRBV19 and TRBJ2-4 provide the parts outside the CDR3, is DGGITQSPKYLFRKEGQNVTLSCEQNLNHDAMYWYRQDPGQGLRLIYYSQIVNDFQKGDIAEGYSVSREKKESFPLTVTSAQKNPTAFYLCASSMLAGGLRNIQYFGAGTRLSVL.